This T cell receptor beta chain was observed in a study of beta chain features in type 1 diabetes. Findings and caveats of the study: Moderate but significant shortening of TCRB CDR3s was recorded in all four CD4+ subsets from Type 1 diabetes patients. At VDJ recombination sites, type 1 diabetes patients had fewer insertions and more deleted nucleotides.

Expressed TCRB transcripts were sequenced because the isolated RNA had all been reverse transcribed beforehand. The method was immunoSEQ multiplex PCR; TCRdb's version includes in-frame clones alone and lacks a portion of them. The sample shows about 900,000 clones, roughly 15% of them seen only once. Trimming shortened V by 1 base and J by 2 bases, and 19 bases separated the two germline ends. The CDR3 is 18 amino acids. Germline-derived CDR1 and CDR2 are SGHTA and FQGNSA. Of note for this clone: What it recognizes is unknown.

Each population that was sorted was more than 95% pure. Sequencing was performed on naive CD4+ T cells from blood. The chain recombines TRBV7-2 with TRBJ2-3, with a weak D call TRBD2 (6 bases). The TCR was taken from a woman aged 18 to 35 in good health. DNA of the CDR3: TGTGCCAGCAGCTTAGTTCCCACCCGGAGCGGGCTCACAGATACGCAGTATTTT. Translation: CASSLVPTRSGLTDTQYF.